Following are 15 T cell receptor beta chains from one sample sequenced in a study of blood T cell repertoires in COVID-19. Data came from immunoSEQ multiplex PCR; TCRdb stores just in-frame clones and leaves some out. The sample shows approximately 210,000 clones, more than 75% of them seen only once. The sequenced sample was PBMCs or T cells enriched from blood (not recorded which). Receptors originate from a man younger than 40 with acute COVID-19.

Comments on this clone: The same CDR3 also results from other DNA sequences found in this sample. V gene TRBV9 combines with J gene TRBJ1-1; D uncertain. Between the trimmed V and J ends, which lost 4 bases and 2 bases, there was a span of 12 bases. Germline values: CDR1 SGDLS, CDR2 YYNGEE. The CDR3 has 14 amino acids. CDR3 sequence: CASSSRQANTEAFF. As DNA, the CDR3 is TGTGCCAGCAGCTCTCGACAAGCAAACACTGAAGCTTTCTTT.

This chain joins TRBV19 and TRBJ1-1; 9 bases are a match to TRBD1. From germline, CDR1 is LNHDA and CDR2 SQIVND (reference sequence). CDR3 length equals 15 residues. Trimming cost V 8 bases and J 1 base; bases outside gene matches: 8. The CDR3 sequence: CASRWGTGRNTEAFF. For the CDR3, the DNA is TGTGCCAGTCGATGGGGGACAGGGAGGAACACTGAAGCTTTCTTT.

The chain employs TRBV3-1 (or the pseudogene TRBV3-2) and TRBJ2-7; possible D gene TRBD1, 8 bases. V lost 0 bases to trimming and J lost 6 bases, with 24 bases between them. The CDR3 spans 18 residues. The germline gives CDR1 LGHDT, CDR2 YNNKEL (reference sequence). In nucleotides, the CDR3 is TGTGCCAGCAGCCAAGACCCCATCTCAACAGGGGGGGCCGCCGAGCAGTACTTC. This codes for CASSQDPISTGGAAEQYF.

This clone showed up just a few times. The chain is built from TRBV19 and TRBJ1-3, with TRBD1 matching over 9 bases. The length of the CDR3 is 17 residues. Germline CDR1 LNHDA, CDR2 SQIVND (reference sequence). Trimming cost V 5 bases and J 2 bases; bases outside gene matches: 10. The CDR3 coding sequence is TGTGCCAGTAGTCCGCTGCCCCGACAGGGGGCTGGAAACACCATATATTTT. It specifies CASSPLPRQGAGNTIYF.

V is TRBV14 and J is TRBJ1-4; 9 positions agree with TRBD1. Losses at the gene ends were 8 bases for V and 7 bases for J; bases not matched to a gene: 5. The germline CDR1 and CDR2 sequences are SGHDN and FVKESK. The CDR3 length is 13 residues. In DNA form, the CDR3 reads TGTGCCAGCCAACGACAGGGGGGTGAAAAACTGTTTTTT. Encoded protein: CASQRQGGEKLFF. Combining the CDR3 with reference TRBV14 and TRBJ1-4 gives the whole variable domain EAGVTQFPSHSVIEKGQTVTLRCDPISGHDNLYWYRRVMGKEIKFLLHFVKESKQDESGMPNNRFLAERTGGTYSTLKVQPAELEDSGVYFCASQRQGGEKLFFGSGTQLSVL.

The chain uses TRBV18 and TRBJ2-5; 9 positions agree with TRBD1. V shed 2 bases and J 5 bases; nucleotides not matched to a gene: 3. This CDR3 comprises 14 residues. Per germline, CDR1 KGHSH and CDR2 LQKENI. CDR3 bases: TGTGCCAGCTCACCAGGACAGGGGCGGGAGACCCAGTACTTC. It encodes CASSPGQGRETQYF. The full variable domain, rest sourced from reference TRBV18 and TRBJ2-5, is NAGVMQNPRHLVRRRGQEARLRCSPMKGHSHVYWYRQLPEEGLKFMVYLQKENIIDESGMPKERFSAEFPKEGPSILRIQQVVRGDSAAYFCASSPGQGRETQYFGPGTRLLVL.

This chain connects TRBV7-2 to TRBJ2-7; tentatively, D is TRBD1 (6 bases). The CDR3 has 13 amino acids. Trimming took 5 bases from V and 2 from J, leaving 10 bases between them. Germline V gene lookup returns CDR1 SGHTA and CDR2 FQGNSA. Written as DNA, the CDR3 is TGTGCCAGCAGCACCCGACAGGCCTACGAGCAGTACTTC. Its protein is CASSTRQAYEQYF. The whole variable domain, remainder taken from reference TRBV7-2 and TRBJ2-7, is GAGVSQSPSNKVTEKGKDVELRCDPISGHTALYWYRQSLGQGLEFLIYFQGNSAPDKSGLPSDRFSAERTGGSVSTLTIQRTQQEDSAVYLCASSTRQAYEQYFGPGTRLTVT.

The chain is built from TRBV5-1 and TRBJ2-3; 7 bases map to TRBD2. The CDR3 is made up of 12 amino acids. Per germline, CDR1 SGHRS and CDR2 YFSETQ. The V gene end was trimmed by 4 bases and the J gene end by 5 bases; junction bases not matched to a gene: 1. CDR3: CASSPGGDTQYF. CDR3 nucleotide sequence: TGCGCCAGCAGCCCGGGGGGAGATACGCAGTATTTT. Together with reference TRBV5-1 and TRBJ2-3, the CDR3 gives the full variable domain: KAGVTQTPRYLIKTRGQQVTLSCSPISGHRSVSWYQQTPGQGLQFLFEYFSETQRNKGNFPGRFSGRQFSNSRSEMNVSTLELGDSALYLCASSPGGDTQYFGPGTRLTVL.

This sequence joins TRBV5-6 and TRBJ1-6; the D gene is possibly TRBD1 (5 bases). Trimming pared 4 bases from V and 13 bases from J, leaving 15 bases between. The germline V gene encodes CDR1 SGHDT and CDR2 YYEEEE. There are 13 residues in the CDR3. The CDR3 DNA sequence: TGTGCCAGCAGCCTTGACCAGGGATCCCCCCTCCACTTT. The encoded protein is CASSLDQGSPLHF.

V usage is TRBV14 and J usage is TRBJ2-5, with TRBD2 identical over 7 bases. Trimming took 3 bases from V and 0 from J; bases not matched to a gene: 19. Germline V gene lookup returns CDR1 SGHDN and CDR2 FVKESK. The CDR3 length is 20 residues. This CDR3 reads CASSHPRPGRGDPYQETQYF. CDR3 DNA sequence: TGTGCCAGCAGCCATCCCAGGCCTGGTCGGGGGGATCCGTACCAAGAGACCCAGTACTTC.

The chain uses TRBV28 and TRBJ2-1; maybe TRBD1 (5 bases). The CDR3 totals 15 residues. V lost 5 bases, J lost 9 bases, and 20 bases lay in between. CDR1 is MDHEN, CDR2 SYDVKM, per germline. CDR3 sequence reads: CASSPPLLQASEQFF. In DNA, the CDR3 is TGTGCCAGCAGTCCCCCTTTACTACAGGCCAGTGAGCAGTTCTTC.

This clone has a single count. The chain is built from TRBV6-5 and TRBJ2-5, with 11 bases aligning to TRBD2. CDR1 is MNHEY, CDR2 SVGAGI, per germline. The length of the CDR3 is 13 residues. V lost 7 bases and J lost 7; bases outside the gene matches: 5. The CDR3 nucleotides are TGTGCCAGCACCCTTAGCGGGGGGGGGACCCAGTACTTC. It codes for CASTLSGGGTQYF.

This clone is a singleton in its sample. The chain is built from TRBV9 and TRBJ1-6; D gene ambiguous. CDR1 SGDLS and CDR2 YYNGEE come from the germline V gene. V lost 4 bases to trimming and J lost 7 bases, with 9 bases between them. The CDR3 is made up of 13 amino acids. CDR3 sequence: CASSSRLNSPLHF. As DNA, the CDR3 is TGTGCCAGCAGCTCCCGACTAAATTCACCCCTCCACTTT.

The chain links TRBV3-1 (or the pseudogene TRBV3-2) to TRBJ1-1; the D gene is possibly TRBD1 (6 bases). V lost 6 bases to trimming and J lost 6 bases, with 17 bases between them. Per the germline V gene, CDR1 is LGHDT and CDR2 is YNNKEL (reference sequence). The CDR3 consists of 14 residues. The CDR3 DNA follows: TGTGCCAGCAGGCTGGCAGGGGATGTCGCTGAAGCTTTCTTT. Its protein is CASRLAGDVAEAFF.

The CDR3 DNA reads as TGTGCCAGCAGCCCGAACACAGGGTTCTTGGACTATGGCTACACCTTC. Protein: CASSPNTGFLDYGYTF. The chain recombines TRBV7-6 with TRBJ1-2; D possibly corresponds to TRBD1 (6 bases). The V end was cut by 5 bases, the J end by 3 bases, with 19 bases between. The length of the CDR3 is 16 residues. Germline V CDR1 and CDR2: SGHVS, FNYEAQ.